Listed here is a single T cell receptor (beta chain). Its antigen is undetermined. The CDR3 loop spans 11 amino acids. V dropped 3 bases and J dropped 9 bases, with 8 bases sitting between them. The data originate from a study of vaccination effects on CD4 cells after COVID-19. On the study more broadly: Samples came 142 and 148 days after COVID-19 diagnosis, before vaccination. Study outcomes and limitations: Convalescent patients were scarce in the study, and it lacked early post-infection timepoints. Late in the post-vaccination period, infection-induced and vaccine-induced clones underwent marked clonal contraction.

Before sequencing, viral peptide pools were used by the ViraFEST assay to expand antigen-specific CD4+ T cells. Following 10 days of culture, CD4+ T cells were isolated. Between March and December 2020, the person had a SARS-CoV-2 infection that PCR confirmed. A pool of HIV-1 Nef peptides served as the condition for the negative control culture. Sequenced by immunoSEQ multiplex PCR; TCRdb stores in-frame clones only, minus some. The data contain under 70,000 clones, more than 75% of them seen just once; the ten biggest clones take up approximately 5.8%. The source material was CD4+ T cells from PBMCs cultured with HIV peptides, sampled before COVID-19 vaccination. Subset specified: HIV-1 Nef peptide pool negative control/reference culture. This sequence was found in a human donor who had a prior SARS-CoV-2 infection. The genes are TRBV12-3 or TRBV12-4 and TRBJ1-1; possibly TRBD1 for D (5 bases). The CDR3 loop reads CASSFWGKAFF. DNA for the CDR3: TGTGCCAGCAGTTTTTGGGGCAAAGCTTTCTTT.